This TCR beta chain emerged from a study of blood T cell repertoires in COVID-19. For the study at large: Donors in the United States, Italy and Spain gave samples during acute or convalescent COVID-19.

Sequencing was performed with immunoSEQ multiplex PCR; in TCRdb, only in-frame clones are kept and a portion is missing. The data contain under 80,000 clones, 65% to 85% of them singletons. CDR3 length equals 14 residues. Trimming left V 5 bases short and J 3 bases short, with 12 bases between. CDR1 and CDR2 from the germline V gene are SGDLS and YYNGEE. Sequenced: peripheral blood. This clonotype was sampled from a man older than 75 with active or convalescent COVID-19. The chain combines TRBV9 with TRBJ1-5, with D perhaps TRBD1 (5 bases). CDR3 coding DNA: TGTGCCAGCAGTGGCGGGGGGAACAATCAGCCCCAGCATTTT. This sequence encodes CASSGGGNNQPQHF.